What follows describes a single T cell receptor (beta chain). This sample is part of a study of blood T cell repertoires in COVID-19. Study details: Samples taken during acute and convalescent COVID-19 were collected in the United States, Italy and Spain.

Only in-frame clones appear in the TCRdb table, and some are missing; sequencing was by immunoSEQ multiplex PCR. The sample has over 250,000 clones, roughly 87% seen once. Sequenced sample: PBMCs or T cells enriched from blood (not recorded which). The receptor was isolated from a woman between 18 and 29 years old who had recovered from COVID-19.

CDR3 amino acids: CASSRPAGNEKLFF. The CDR3, as DNA: TGTGCCAGCAGCCGACCGGCAGGAAATGAAAAACTGTTTTTT. V and J are TRBV28 and TRBJ1-4, with no clear D. This CDR3 has 14 residues. CDR1 and CDR2 from the germline V gene are MDHEN and SYDVKM. Between the trimmed V and J ends, which lost 6 bases and 5 bases, there was a span of 13 bases.